The 16 T cell receptor beta chains below come from one sample, sequenced in a study of blood T cell repertoires in COVID-19 (dated by TCRdb to 2020 to 2022). The method was the immunoSEQ multiplex PCR assay. TCRdb re-hosts the immuneACCESS table, in-frame sequences only. Its copies lack some clones; in the studies checked, an unresolved V gene accounts for under half of them, and the cause for the rest is not known. The sample data list a few hundred thousand clones, and 87% of these were observed just once. The ten largest account for around 9.3% of the sample. The specimen sequenced was PBMCs or T cells enriched from blood (not recorded which). The source of these receptors is a woman aged 45-60 years who had recovered from COVID-19.

Only a few counts were recorded for this clone. The rearrangement joins TRBV11-2 to TRBJ2-7, with D possibly being TRBD2 (5 bases). Deletions cut 3 bases from V and 2 bases from J, with 11 bases between. This CDR3 is 14 amino acids long. Germline CDR1 is SGHAT and CDR2 is FQNNGV. The chain's CDR3 is CASSFDMRAYEQYF. CDR3 nucleotides: TGTGCCAGCAGCTTTGATATGAGGGCCTACGAGCAGTACTTC. The whole variable domain, remainder taken from reference TRBV11-2 and TRBJ2-7, is EAGVAQSPRYKIIEKRQSVAFWCNPISGHATLYWYQQILGQGPKLLIQFQNNGVVDDSQLPKDRFSAERLKGVDSTLKIQPAKLEDSAVYLCASSFDMRAYEQYFGPGTRLTVT.

This chain uses TRBV28 with TRBJ1-6; TRBD1 aligns across 10 bases. The CDR3 is 18 residues long. V lost 1 base, J lost 4 bases, and 7 bases stayed unmatched. CDR1 is MDHEN and CDR2 is SYDVKM in the germline V gene. The CDR3 sequence is CASSLLWDRGHYNSPLHF. The CDR3 DNA reads as TGTGCCAGCAGTTTATTGTGGGACAGGGGACATTATAATTCACCCCTCCACTTT.

This sequence joins TRBV30 and TRBJ2-1; 15 nucleotides agree with TRBD2. CDR1 is GTSNPN and CDR2 is SVGIG in the germline V gene (reference sequence). The CDR3 loop spans 14 amino acids. J gave up 8 bases and V 8 bases, and 7 bases lay outside the gene matches. The CDR3 reads CARGTSGGSYEQFF. The CDR3 DNA follows: TGTGCCCGTGGGACTAGCGGGGGGTCCTATGAGCAGTTCTTC.

The chain uses TRBV6-6 and TRBJ2-4; no clear D. Germline V gene sequence: CDR1 MNHNY, CDR2 SVGAGI (reference sequence). Trimming removed 7 bases from V and 1 base from J, with 14 bases in between. The CDR3 is made up of 15 amino acids. The DNA for the CDR3 is TGTGCCAGCATTTTTGCGTCCGGGGCCAAAAACATTCAGTACTTC. This codes for CASIFASGAKNIQYF.

The rearrangement uses TRBV5-1 and TRBJ2-7; 9 bases align to TRBD1. After removal of 2 bases from V and 2 bases from J, the junction contained 5 bases not matched to a gene. CDR3 size: 15 residues. In germline, CDR1 is SGHRS, CDR2 YFSETQ. CDR3 region: CASSFGQGTAYEQYF. The CDR3, as DNA: TGCGCCAGCAGCTTTGGACAGGGGACAGCCTACGAGCAGTACTTC.

This rearrangement joins TRBV12-3 or TRBV12-4 to TRBJ2-3, with D possibly being TRBD1 (5 bases). Trimming removed 4 bases from V and 4 bases from J, with 6 bases in between. This CDR3 has 12 residues. For the CDR3, the DNA is TGTGCCAGCAGTTCCAGGGCAGATACGCAGTATTTT. This gives the protein CASSSRADTQYF.

This clone has only a few counts. The chain is built from TRBV29-1 and TRBJ2-7; 7 nucleotides match TRBD2. The CDR3 is made up of 12 amino acids. CDR1 and CDR2 from the germline V gene are SQVTM and ANQGSEA. Trimming removed 4 bases from V and 2 bases from J; junction bases left unmatched: 2. The CDR3, as DNA: TGCAGCGTTGGGGGGGGGACCTACGAGCAGTACTTC. Its protein is CSVGGGTYEQYF.

The chain carries TRBV7-6 and TRBJ2-5, with D maybe TRBD1 (6 bases). Germline assignment: CDR1 SGHVS and CDR2 FNYEAQ. The CDR3 totals 15 residues. Trimming cost V 5 bases and J 5 bases, with 18 bases left between them. CDR3 in amino acids: CASSLTQTGLETQYF. In nucleotides, the CDR3 is TGTGCCAGCAGCCTGACGCAAACAGGGCTTGAGACCCAGTACTTC.

The J gene is TRBJ1-2, the V gene TRBV3-1 (or the pseudogene TRBV3-2); D is possibly TRBD1 (5 bases). V lost 1 base, J lost 8 bases, and 11 bases lay in between. The length of the CDR3 is 13 residues. Per the germline V gene, CDR1 is LGHDT and CDR2 is YNNKEL (reference sequence). The CDR3 DNA reads TGTGCCAGCAGCCAAGGACAGCTACGAGGCTACACCTTC. Protein sequence: CASSQGQLRGYTF.

The V call is TRBV30, the J call TRBJ2-7; 12 nucleotides align to TRBD1. This CDR3 region has 14 residues. V lost 4 bases, J lost 5 bases, and 6 bases stayed unmatched. Per germline, CDR1 GTSNPN and CDR2 SVGIG (reference sequence). In DNA, the CDR3 is TGTGCCTGGAAAGGGACAGGGGGCTTGGACGAGCAGTACTTC. Protein product: CAWKGTGGLDEQYF.

In its sample, this clone was seen once. CDR3 sequence reads: CASSTQTGTYEQYF. The CDR3 DNA reads as TGTGCCAGCAGCACCCAGACAGGGACCTACGAGCAGTACTTC. The chain couples TRBV13 to TRBJ2-7; 7 bases match TRBD1. This CDR3 contains 14 residues. Germline V gene data show CDR1 as PRHDT and CDR2 as FYEKMQ (reference sequence). V lost 5 bases and J lost 2; bases outside the gene matches: 6.

The chain joins TRBV28 to TRBJ2-1; 7 bases are a match to TRBD2. Germline CDR1 MDHEN, CDR2 SYDVKM. J was trimmed by 0 bases and V by 5 bases; bases with no gene match: 10. The CDR3 loop spans 17 amino acids. The CDR3 DNA follows: TGTGCCAGCAGTCGACTAGCTGACTTGAGCTCCTACAATGAGCAGTTCTTC. It is translated as CASSRLADLSSYNEQFF.

This chain joins TRBV7-6 and TRBJ2-1; D perhaps matches TRBD2 (7 bases). Trimming cost V 1 base and J 7 bases, with 17 bases left between them. The CDR3 consists of 16 residues. Germline CDR1 reads SGHVS; CDR2 reads FNYEAQ. CDR3 DNA sequence: TGTGCCAGCAGCTTAGTGGAATTGGCGGGGGCGAATGAGCAGTTCTTC. Translated: CASSLVELAGANEQFF.

The CDR3 reads CASSPGQIDQPQHF. The CDR3 DNA is TGTGCCAGCAGTCCGGGACAGATTGATCAGCCCCAGCATTTT. The chain recombines TRBV7-9 with TRBJ1-5, with TRBD1 identical over 7 bases. With 6 bases clipped from V and 5 bases from J, the junction kept 7 bases outside the gene matches. Germline V gene data show CDR1 as SEHNR and CDR2 as FQNEAQ (reference sequence). The CDR3 extends over 14 amino acids.

The genes are TRBV19 and TRBJ2-4, with D possibly TRBD1 on 6 matching bases. Trimming removed 7 bases from V and 6 bases from J, with 22 bases in between. Germline V lookup: CDR1 LNHDA, CDR2 SQIVND (reference sequence). The CDR3 is 16 residues long. CDR3 DNA: TGTGCCAGTACCAAACCCTCGGGGCAGGGGCCAAACATTCAGTACTTC. Its translation is CASTKPSGQGPNIQYF.

The chain carries TRBV28 and TRBJ2-7; D is unresolved. Trimming cost V 3 bases and J 4 bases, with 7 bases left between them. This CDR3 spans 12 amino acids. CDR1 and CDR2 (germline): MDHEN, SYDVKM. The CDR3 region has the DNA TGTGCCAGCAGTTTGACTTTGTACGAGCAGTACTTC. This encodes CASSLTLYEQYF. Complete variable domain (other parts from reference TRBV28 and TRBJ2-7): DVKVTQSSRYLVKRTGEKVFLECVQDMDHENMFWYRQDPGLGLRLIYFSYDVKMKEKGDIPEGYSVSREKKERFSLILESASTNQTSMYLCASSLTLYEQYFGPGTRLTVT.